This T cell receptor beta chain was retrieved from a study of CD8+ T cells in alopecia areata. Reverse transcribed after extraction, RNA yielded cDNA as the sequencing template. TCRdb's table, derived via immunoSEQ multiplex PCR, lists solely in-frame clones and lacks some. The sample consists of 200,000 to 250,000 clones, 50% to 70% of them appearing once. Treatment defined: oral pan-JAK inhibitor, 5-10 mg twice daily. Researchers gathered lesional scalp punch biopsies and peripheral blood from patients with alopecia areata. The CDR3 length is 13 residues. CDR1 MNHEY and CDR2 SVGAGI come from the germline V gene. V lost 6 bases to trimming and J lost 2 bases, with 9 bases between them.

This TCR was recovered from a human donor with alopecia areata. The source material was CD4+ T cells sorted from blood, sampled at week 4, from a patient treated with tofacitinib. The chain carries TRBV6-5 and TRBJ2-3; maybe TRBD2 (6 bases). The CDR3 sequence is CASRTRDTDTQYF. CDR3 in DNA: TGTGCCAGCAGGACTAGGGACACAGATACGCAGTATTTT.